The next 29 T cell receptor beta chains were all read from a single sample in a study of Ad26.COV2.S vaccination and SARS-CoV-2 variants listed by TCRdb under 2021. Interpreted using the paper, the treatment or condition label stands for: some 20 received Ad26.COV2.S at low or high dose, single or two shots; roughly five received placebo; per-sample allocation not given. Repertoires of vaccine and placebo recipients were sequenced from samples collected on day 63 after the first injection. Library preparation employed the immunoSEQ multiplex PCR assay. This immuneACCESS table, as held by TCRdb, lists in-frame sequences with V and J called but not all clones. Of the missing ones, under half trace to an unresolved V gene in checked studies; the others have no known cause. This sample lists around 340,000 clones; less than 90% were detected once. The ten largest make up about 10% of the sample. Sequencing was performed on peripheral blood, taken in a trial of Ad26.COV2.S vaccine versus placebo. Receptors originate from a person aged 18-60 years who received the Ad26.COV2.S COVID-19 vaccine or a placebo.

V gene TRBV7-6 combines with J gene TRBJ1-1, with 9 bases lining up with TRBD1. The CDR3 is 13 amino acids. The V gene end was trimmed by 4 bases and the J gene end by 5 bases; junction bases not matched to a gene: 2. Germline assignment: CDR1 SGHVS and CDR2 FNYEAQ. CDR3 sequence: CASSWDRETEAFF. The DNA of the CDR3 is TGTGCCAGCAGCTGGGACAGGGAGACTGAAGCTTTCTTT.

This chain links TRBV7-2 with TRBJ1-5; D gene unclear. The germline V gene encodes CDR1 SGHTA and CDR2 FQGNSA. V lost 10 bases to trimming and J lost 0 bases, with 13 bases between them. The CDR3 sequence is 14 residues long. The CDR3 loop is CATREYHSNQPQHF. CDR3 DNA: TGTGCCACTCGGGAGTACCATAGCAATCAGCCCCAGCATTTT.

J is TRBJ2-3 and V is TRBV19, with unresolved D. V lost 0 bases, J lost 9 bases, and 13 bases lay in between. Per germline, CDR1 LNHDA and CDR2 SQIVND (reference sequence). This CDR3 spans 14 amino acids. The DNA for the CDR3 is TGTGCCAGTAGTATAGATTGGACGATCGGGACGCAGTATTTT. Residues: CASSIDWTIGTQYF.

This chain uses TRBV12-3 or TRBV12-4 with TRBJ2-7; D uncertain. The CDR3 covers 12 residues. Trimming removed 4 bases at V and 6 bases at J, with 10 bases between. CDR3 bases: TGTGCCAGCAGTTCCGACTGGGGCGAGCAGTACTTC. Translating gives CASSSDWGEQYF.

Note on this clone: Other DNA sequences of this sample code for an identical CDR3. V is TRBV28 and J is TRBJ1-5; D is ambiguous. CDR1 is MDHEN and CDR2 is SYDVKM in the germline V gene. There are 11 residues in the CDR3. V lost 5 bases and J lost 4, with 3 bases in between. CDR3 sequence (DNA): TGTGCCAGCAGTCTGAATCAGCCCCAGCATTTT. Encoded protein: CASSLNQPQHF. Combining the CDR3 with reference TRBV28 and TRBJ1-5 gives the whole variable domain DVKVTQSSRYLVKRTGEKVFLECVQDMDHENMFWYRQDPGLGLRLIYFSYDVKMKEKGDIPEGYSVSREKKERFSLILESASTNQTSMYLCASSLNQPQHFGDGTRLSIL.

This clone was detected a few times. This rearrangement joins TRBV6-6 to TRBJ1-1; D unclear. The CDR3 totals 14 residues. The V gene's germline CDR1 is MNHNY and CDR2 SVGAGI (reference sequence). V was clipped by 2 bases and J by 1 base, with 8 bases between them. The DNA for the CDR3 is TGTGCCAGCAGTTACAGTGAGCCGAACACTGAAGCTTTCTTT. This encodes CASSYSEPNTEAFF.

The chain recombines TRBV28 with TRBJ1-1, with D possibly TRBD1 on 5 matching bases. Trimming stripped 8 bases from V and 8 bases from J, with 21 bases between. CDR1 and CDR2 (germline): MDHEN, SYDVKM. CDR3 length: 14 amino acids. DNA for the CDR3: TGTGCCAGCGGGGGTCCCGGAAACCCTCTCGAAGCTTTCTTT. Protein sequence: CASGGPGNPLEAFF.

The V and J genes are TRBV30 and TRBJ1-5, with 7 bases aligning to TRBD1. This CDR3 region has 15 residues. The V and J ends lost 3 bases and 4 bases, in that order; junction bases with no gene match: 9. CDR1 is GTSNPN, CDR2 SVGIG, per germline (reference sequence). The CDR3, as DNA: TGTGCCTGGAGCGCCCAGACAGGGAGAAATCAGCCCCAGCATTTT. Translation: CAWSAQTGRNQPQHF.

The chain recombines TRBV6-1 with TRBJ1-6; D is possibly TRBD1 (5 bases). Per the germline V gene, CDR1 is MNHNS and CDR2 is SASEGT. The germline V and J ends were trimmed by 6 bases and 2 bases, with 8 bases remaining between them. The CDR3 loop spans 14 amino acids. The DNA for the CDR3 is TGTGCCAGCAGCCGGGACCCCTATAATTCACCCCTCCACTTT. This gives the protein CASSRDPYNSPLHF.

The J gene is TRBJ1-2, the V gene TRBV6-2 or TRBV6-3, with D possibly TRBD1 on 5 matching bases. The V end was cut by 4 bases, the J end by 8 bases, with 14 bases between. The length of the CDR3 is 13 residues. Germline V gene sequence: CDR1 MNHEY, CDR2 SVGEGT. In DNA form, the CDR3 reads TGTGCCAGCAGTTGGGACTCAAAAGGAGGCTACACCTTC. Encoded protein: CASSWDSKGGYTF.

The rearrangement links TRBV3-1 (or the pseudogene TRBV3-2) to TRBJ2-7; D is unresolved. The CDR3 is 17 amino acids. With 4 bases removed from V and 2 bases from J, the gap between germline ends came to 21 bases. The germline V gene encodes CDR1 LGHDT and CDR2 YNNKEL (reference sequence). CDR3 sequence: CASSLIPDETLPYEQYF. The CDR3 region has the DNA TGTGCCAGCAGCCTAATACCTGATGAGACTCTACCCTACGAGCAGTACTTC.

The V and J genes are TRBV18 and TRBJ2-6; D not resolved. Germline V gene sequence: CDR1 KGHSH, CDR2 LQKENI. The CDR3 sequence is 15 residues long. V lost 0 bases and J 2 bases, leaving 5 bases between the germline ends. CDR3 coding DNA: TGTGCCAGCTCACCACCCCGCACTGGGGCCAACGTCCTGACTTTC. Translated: CASSPPRTGANVLTF.

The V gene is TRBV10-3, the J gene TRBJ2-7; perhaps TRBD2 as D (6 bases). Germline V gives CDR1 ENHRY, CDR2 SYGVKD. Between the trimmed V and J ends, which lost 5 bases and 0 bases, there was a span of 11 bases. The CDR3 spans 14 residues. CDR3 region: CAISFSGGSYEQYF. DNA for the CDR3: TGTGCCATCAGTTTTAGCGGAGGCTCCTACGAGCAGTACTTC.

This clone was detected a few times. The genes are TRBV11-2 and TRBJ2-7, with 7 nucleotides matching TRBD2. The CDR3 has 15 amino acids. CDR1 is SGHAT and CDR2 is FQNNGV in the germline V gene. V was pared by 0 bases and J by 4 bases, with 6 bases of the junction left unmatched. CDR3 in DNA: TGTGCCAGCAGCTTAGAGGCGGGAGTGGGTTACGAGCAGTACTTC. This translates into CASSLEAGVGYEQYF. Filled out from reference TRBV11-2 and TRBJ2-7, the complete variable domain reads EAGVAQSPRYKIIEKRQSVAFWCNPISGHATLYWYQQILGQGPKLLIQFQNNGVVDDSQLPKDRFSAERLKGVDSTLKIQPAKLEDSAVYLCASSLEAGVGYEQYFGPGTRLTVT.

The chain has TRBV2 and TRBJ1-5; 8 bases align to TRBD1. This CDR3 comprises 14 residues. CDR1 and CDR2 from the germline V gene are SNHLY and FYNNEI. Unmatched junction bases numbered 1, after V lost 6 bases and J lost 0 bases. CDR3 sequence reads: CASRDRVSNQPQHF. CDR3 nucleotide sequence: TGTGCCAGCAGGGACAGGGTTAGCAATCAGCCCCAGCATTTT. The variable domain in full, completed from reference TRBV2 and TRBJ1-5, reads EPEVTQTPSHQVTQMGQEVILRCVPISNHLYFYWYRQILGQKVEFLVSFYNNEISEKSEIFDDQFSVERPDGSNFTLKIRSTKLEDSAMYFCASRDRVSNQPQHFGDGTRLSIL.

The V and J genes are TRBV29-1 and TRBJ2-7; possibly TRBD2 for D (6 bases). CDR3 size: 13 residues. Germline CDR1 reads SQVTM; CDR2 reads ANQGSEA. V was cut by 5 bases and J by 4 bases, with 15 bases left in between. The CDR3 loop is CSVRRGLTYEQYF. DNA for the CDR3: TGCAGCGTTAGAAGGGGACTGACTTACGAGCAGTACTTC.

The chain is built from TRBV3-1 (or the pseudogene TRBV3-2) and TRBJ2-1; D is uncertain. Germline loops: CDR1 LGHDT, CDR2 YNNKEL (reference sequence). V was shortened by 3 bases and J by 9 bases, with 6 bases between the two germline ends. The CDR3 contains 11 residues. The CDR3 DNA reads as TGTGCCAGCAGCCAGCTGGGTGAGCAGTTCTTC. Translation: CASSQLGEQFF.

The CDR3 DNA is TGTGCCAGTAGAATTAACGCGGACAGGCGGATGGACACTGAAGCTTTCTTT. Its translation is CASRINADRRMDTEAFF. The chain combines TRBV19 with TRBJ1-1, with 7 bases identical to TRBD1. Trimming cost V 6 bases and J 3 bases; bases outside gene matches: 16. The CDR3 has 17 amino acids. Germline V gene sequence: CDR1 LNHDA, CDR2 SQIVND (reference sequence).

The CDR3 here is CATLGGGSSGQSSYNEQFF. CDR3 DNA: TGTGCCACCCTTGGGGGTGGGTCTAGCGGACAGAGCTCCTACAATGAGCAGTTCTTC. The gene calls are TRBV28 and TRBJ2-1, with D possibly being TRBD2 (7 bases). Between the trimmed V and J ends, which lost 10 bases and 0 bases, there was a span of 28 bases. CDR1 and CDR2 from the germline V gene are MDHEN and SYDVKM. The CDR3 extends over 19 amino acids.

CDR3 loop: CASSTRWGIGSYEQYF. CDR3 in DNA: TGTGCCAGCAGTACCCGGTGGGGGATTGGCTCCTACGAGCAGTACTTC. This chain connects TRBV27 to TRBJ2-7; TRBD1 or TRBD2 may be the D gene (5 bases each). The germline gives CDR1 MNHEY, CDR2 SMNVEV (reference sequence). Trimming pared 5 bases from V and 0 bases from J, leaving 17 bases between. The CDR3 sequence is 16 residues long.

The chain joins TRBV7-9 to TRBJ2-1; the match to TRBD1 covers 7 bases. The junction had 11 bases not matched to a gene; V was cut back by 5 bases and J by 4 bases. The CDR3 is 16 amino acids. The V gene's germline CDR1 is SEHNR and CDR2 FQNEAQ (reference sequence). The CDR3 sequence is CASSIRQGTGYNEQFF. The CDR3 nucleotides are TGTGCCAGCAGCATTCGACAGGGTACGGGATACAATGAGCAGTTCTTC.

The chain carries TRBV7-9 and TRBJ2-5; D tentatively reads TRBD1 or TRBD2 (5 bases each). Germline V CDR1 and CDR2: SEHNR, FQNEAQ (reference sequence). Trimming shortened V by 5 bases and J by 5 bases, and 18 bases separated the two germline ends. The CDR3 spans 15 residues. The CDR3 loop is CASSPGTRSVETQYF. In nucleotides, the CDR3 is TGTGCCAGCAGCCCCGGGACCCGGTCGGTCGAGACCCAGTACTTC.

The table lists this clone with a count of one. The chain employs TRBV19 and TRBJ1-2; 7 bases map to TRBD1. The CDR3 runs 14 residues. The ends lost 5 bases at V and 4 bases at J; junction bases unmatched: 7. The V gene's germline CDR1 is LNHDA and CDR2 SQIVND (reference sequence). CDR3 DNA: TGTGCCAGTAGTGCGCCGGGGACAGCCTATGGCTACACCTTC. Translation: CASSAPGTAYGYTF.

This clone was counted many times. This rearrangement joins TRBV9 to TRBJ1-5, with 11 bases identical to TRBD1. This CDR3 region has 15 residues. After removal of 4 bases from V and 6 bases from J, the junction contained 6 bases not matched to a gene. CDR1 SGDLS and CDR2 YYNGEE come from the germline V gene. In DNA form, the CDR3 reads TGTGCCAGCAGCCCTCGGACAGGGGGCGGTCAGCCCCAGCATTTT. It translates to CASSPRTGGGQPQHF.

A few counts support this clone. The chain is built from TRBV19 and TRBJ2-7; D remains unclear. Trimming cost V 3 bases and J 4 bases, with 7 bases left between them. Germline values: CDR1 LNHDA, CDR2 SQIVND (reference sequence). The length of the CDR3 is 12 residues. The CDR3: CASSMGGYEQYF. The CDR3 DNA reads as TGTGCCAGTAGTATGGGCGGATACGAGCAGTACTTC.

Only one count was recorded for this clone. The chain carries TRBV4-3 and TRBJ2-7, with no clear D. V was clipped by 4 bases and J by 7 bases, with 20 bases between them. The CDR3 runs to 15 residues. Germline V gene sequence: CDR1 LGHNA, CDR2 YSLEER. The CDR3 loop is CASSRETGELREQYF. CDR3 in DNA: TGCGCCAGCAGCCGAGAGACTGGGGAACTACGGGAGCAGTACTTC.

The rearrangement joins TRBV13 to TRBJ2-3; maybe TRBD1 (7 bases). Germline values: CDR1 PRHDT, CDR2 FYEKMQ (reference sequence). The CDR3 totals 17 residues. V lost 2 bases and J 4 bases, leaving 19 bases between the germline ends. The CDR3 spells CASSLLVGQGGADTQYF. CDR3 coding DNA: TGTGCCAGCAGCTTACTTGTAGGGCAGGGGGGTGCAGATACGCAGTATTTT.

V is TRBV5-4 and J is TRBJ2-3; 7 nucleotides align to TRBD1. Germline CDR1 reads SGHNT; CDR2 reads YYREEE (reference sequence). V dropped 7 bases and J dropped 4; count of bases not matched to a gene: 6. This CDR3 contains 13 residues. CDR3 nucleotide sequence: TGTGCCAGCTGTCCGACAGGGTCAGATACGCAGTATTTT. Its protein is CASCPTGSDTQYF. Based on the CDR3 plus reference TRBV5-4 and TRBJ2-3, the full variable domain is ETGVTQSPTHLIKTRGQQVTLRCSSQSGHNTVSWYQQALGQGPQFIFQYYREEENGRGNFPPRFSGLQFPNYSSELNVNALELDDSALYLCASCPTGSDTQYFGPGTRLTVL.

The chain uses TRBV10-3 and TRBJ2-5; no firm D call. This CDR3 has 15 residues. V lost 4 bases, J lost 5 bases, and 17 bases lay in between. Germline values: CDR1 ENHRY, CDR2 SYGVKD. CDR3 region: CAISGDPTLGETQYF. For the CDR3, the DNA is TGTGCCATCAGTGGAGACCCGACCCTGGGGGAGACCCAGTACTTC.